The rows below give T cell receptor beta chains drawn from one sample of a study of T cell repertoires in cytomegalovirus infection. TCRdb analysed the reads with MiXCR anew, one entry per CDR3 protein. Among 150,000 to 200,000 distinct CDR3 sequences, approximately 28% were seen once, and the ten largest hold 30% to 35%. The specimen was PBMCs. These receptors were obtained from a human donor in good health (CMV status not recorded). Some clones in this sample may be carry-over from other donors' samples. CDR3s include the opening cysteine and the closing phenylalanine or tryptophan. Fields, in order: D gene, J gene, V gene, clone size, CDR3 DNA, CDR3 protein. D genes are given only for firm matches. Clone size is given for some rows only: seen once, a few or many times, or a class if the clone is expanded.

d_gene: TRBD1; j_gene: TRBJ2-2; v_gene: TRBV10-3; abundance: -; CDR3nt: TGTGCCATCACCGGGACAGGGGGTACCGGGGAGCTGTTTTTT; CDR3aa: CAITGTGGTGELFF
d_gene: -; j_gene: TRBJ1-2; v_gene: TRBV12-3/TRBV12-4; abundance: few; CDR3nt: TGTGCCAGCAGTTCTTGGCAGGGATCGTCCTACACCTTC; CDR3aa: CASSSWQGSSYTF
d_gene: -; j_gene: TRBJ1-1; v_gene: TRBV4-2; abundance: -; CDR3nt: TGTGCCAGCAGCCAAGCGGGACACGACATACCTGAAGCTTTCTTT; CDR3aa: CASSQAGHDIPEAFF
d_gene: -; j_gene: TRBJ1-1; v_gene: TRBV7-2; abundance: many; CDR3nt: TGTGCCAGCAGCCTAGGGCTCATGAACACTGAAGCTTTCTTT; CDR3aa: CASSLGLMNTEAFF
d_gene: -; j_gene: TRBJ2-3; v_gene: TRBV7-2; abundance: many; CDR3nt: TGTGCCAGCAGCTTGGCAGGGTCTGCTAGCACAGATACGCAGTATTTT; CDR3aa: CASSLAGSASTDTQYF
d_gene: TRBD1; j_gene: TRBJ1-1; v_gene: TRBV27; abundance: -; CDR3nt: TGTGCCAGCACCCCCGCCGGGACAGGGGGCCTTGGAGCTTTCTTT; CDR3aa: CASTPAGTGGLGAFF
d_gene: -; j_gene: TRBJ1-1; v_gene: TRBV6-6; abundance: few; CDR3nt: TGTGCCAGCAGTTACTTGCAGAACACTGAAGCTTTCTTT; CDR3aa: CASSYLQNTEAFF
d_gene: -; j_gene: TRBJ2-1; v_gene: TRBV20-1; abundance: few; CDR3nt: TGCAGTGCTAGGCCCCTCAAGAGCTCCTACAATGAGCAGTTCTTC; CDR3aa: CSARPLKSSYNEQFF
d_gene: -; j_gene: TRBJ2-1; v_gene: TRBV10-2; abundance: few; CDR3nt: TGCGCCAGCACCTATAGGGCCCATGGTGAGCAGTTCTTC; CDR3aa: CASTYRAHGEQFF
d_gene: -; j_gene: TRBJ2-7; v_gene: TRBV7-2; abundance: many; CDR3nt: TGTGCCAGCAGCTTACAGGGGGGATACTACGAGCAGTACTTC; CDR3aa: CASSLQGGYYEQYF
d_gene: -; j_gene: TRBJ2-5; v_gene: TRBV7-2; abundance: many; CDR3nt: TGTGCCAGCAGCTTAGGGGGAAGAGGGACCCAGTACTTC; CDR3aa: CASSLGGRGTQYF
d_gene: TRBD1; j_gene: TRBJ2-5; v_gene: TRBV2; abundance: few; CDR3nt: TGTGCCAGCAGTGAAGGGACAGGTGTGAAGGAGACCCAGTACTTC; CDR3aa: CASSEGTGVKETQYF
d_gene: -; j_gene: TRBJ2-2; v_gene: TRBV11-2; abundance: many; CDR3nt: TGTGCCAGCAGCTTAGGGATCGTAGCCGGGGAGCTGTTTTTT; CDR3aa: CASSLGIVAGELFF
d_gene: TRBD1; j_gene: TRBJ1-1; v_gene: TRBV7-9; abundance: few; CDR3nt: TGTGCCAGCAGCTTCAACCGACAGGGCTTGAACACTGAAGCTTTCTTT; CDR3aa: CASSFNRQGLNTEAFF
d_gene: TRBD2; j_gene: TRBJ2-3; v_gene: TRBV2; abundance: few; CDR3nt: TGTGCCAGCAGCCTTAGCGGGGGGGCCGCAGATACGCAGTATTTT; CDR3aa: CASSLSGGAADTQYF
d_gene: -; j_gene: TRBJ1-3; v_gene: TRBV15; abundance: -; CDR3nt: TGTGCCACCAGCAGAGATCTTGGAAACACCATATATTTT; CDR3aa: CATSRDLGNTIYF
d_gene: -; j_gene: TRBJ2-3; v_gene: TRBV7-8; abundance: many; CDR3nt: TGTGCCAGCAGCTTAGAGTTTGTTAGCACAGATACGCAGTATTTT; CDR3aa: CASSLEFVSTDTQYF
d_gene: TRBD1; j_gene: TRBJ1-2; v_gene: TRBV5-4; abundance: -; CDR3nt: TGTGCCAGCAGCTCGATACAGGGGGCTGGCTATGGCTACACCTTC; CDR3aa: CASSSIQGAGYGYTF
d_gene: -; j_gene: TRBJ1-1; v_gene: TRBV12-3/TRBV12-4; abundance: few; CDR3nt: TGTGCCAGCAGTTTCCGGGGGCTAGGTACTGAAGCTTTCTTT; CDR3aa: CASSFRGLGTEAFF
d_gene: -; j_gene: TRBJ1-2; v_gene: TRBV19; abundance: -; CDR3nt: TGTGCCAGTAGTCCGCAGTCGGACGGCTATGGCTACACCTTC; CDR3aa: CASSPQSDGYGYTF
d_gene: -; j_gene: TRBJ2-1; v_gene: TRBV11-1; abundance: -; CDR3nt: TGTGCCAGCAGCTTAGGACAGGCGGATGAGCAGTTCTTC; CDR3aa: CASSLGQADEQFF
d_gene: -; j_gene: TRBJ2-1; v_gene: TRBV7-2; abundance: few; CDR3nt: TGTGCCAGCAGCTCGGAGGGGGTTTCCTACAATGAGCAGTTCTTC; CDR3aa: CASSSEGVSYNEQFF
d_gene: TRBD1; j_gene: TRBJ1-1; v_gene: TRBV5-1; abundance: -; CDR3nt: TGCGCCAGCAGCTTGAGGCCCTGGACAGGGTCCGTGGACACTGAAGCTTTCTTT; CDR3aa: CASSLRPWTGSVDTEAFF
d_gene: -; j_gene: TRBJ2-7; v_gene: TRBV7-6; abundance: -; CDR3nt: TGTGCCAGCAGCCCCCGGGCCGACGGCGAGCAGTACTTC; CDR3aa: CASSPRADGEQYF
d_gene: -; j_gene: TRBJ2-7; v_gene: TRBV2; abundance: few; CDR3nt: TGTGCCAGCATTGAGACGTACTCCTACGAGCAGTACTTC; CDR3aa: CASIETYSYEQYF
d_gene: -; j_gene: TRBJ1-1; v_gene: TRBV11-2; abundance: many; CDR3nt: TGTGCCAGCAGCCCCCCGGGACAACGGAACACTGAAGCTTTCTTT; CDR3aa: CASSPPGQRNTEAFF
d_gene: -; j_gene: TRBJ2-3; v_gene: TRBV5-4; abundance: -; CDR3nt: TGTGCCAGCAGCTACCCAAGGCAGGGGGGTAGCACAGATACGCAGTATTTT; CDR3aa: CASSYPRQGGSTDTQYF
d_gene: TRBD2; j_gene: TRBJ2-1; v_gene: TRBV12-3/TRBV12-4; abundance: -; CDR3nt: TGTGCCAGCAGCTTTAGCGGGGGGCTCTCCTACAATGAGCAGTTCTTC; CDR3aa: CASSFSGGLSYNEQFF
d_gene: -; j_gene: TRBJ1-2; v_gene: TRBV12-3/TRBV12-4; abundance: few; CDR3nt: -; CDR3aa: CASNNNGYTFGSGTRLTGGYTF
d_gene: -; j_gene: TRBJ2-7; v_gene: TRBV20-1; abundance: -; CDR3nt: TGCAGTGCTAGGACGGGGGGCCGGGGAGAGCAGTACTTC; CDR3aa: CSARTGGRGEQYF
d_gene: -; j_gene: TRBJ1-1; v_gene: TRBV7-8; abundance: many; CDR3nt: TGTGCCAGCAGGCCGGGACTGGGGACTAAAGCTTTCTTT; CDR3aa: CASRPGLGTKAFF